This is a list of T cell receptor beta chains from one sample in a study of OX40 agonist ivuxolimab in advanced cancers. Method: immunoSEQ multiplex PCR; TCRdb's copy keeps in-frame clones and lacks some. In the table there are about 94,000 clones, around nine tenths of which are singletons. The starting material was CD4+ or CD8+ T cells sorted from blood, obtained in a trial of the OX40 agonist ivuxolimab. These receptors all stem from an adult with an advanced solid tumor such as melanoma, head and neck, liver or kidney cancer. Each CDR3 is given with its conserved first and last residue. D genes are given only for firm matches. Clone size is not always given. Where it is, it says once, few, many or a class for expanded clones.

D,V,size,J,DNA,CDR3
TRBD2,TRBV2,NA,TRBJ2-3,TGTGCCACCCGACTAGCGGGGCCGGGGAATACGCAGTATTTT,CATRLAGPGNTQYF
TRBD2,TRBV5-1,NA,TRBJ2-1,TGCGCCAGCAGCCCAGCGGGGGGACGGTACAATGAGCAGTTCTTC,CASSPAGGRYNEQFF
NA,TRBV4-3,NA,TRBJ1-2,TGCGCCAGCAGCCAAGATAGTGGGTCAACTAGATTCTATGGCTACACCTTC,CASSQDSGSTRFYGYTF
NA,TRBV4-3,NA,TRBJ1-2,TGCGCCAGCAGCCAAGATCGGGCCAAAACCTATGGCTACACCTTC,CASSQDRAKTYGYTF
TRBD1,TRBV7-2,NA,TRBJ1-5,TGTGCCAGCAGCTTAATACAGGGGGCCAATCAGCCCCAGCATTTT,CASSLIQGANQPQHF
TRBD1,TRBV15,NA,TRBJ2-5,TGTGCCACCACCCCGACAGGGGGAGAGACCCAGTACTTC,CATTPTGGETQYF
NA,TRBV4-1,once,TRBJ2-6,TGCGCCAGCAGCCAAGAAGGAGGGGGCTCTGGGGCCAACGTCCTGACTTTC,CASSQEGGGSGANVLTF
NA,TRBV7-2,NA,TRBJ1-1,TGTGCCAGCAGCTTAGATCGCAGAATGAACACTGAAGCTTTCTTT,CASSLDRRMNTEAFF
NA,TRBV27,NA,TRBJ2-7,TGTGCCAGCAGTTTATCACCCAACACCTACGAGCAGTACTTC,CASSLSPNTYEQYF
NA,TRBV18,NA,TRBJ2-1,TGTGCCAGCTCACCACCGGGGTGGGCGGGGAGTTACAATGAGCAGTTCTTC,CASSPPGWAGSYNEQFF
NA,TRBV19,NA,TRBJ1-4,TGTGCCAGTAGTATAGAACGCTATGAAAAACTGTTTTTT,CASSIERYEKLFF
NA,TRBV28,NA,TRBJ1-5,TGTGCCAGCAGTGCCTCAGGTAGCAATCAGCCCCAGCATTTT,CASSASGSNQPQHF
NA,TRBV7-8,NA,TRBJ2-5,TGTGCCAGCAGCTTAGAGGAGAGGGGGACCCAGTACTTC,CASSLEERGTQYF
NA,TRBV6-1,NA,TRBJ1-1,TGTGCCAGCAGTGAAAACGGAGCCATGAACACTGAAGCTTTCTTT,CASSENGAMNTEAFF
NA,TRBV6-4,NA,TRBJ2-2,TGTGCCAGCAGTGACTCTGCGAGGTGGGGGGGCAGTATCACCGGGGAGCTGTTTTTT,CASSDSARWGGSITGELFF
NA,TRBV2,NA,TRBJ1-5,TGTGCCAGCAGTGAAGGAGCATATAGCAATCAGCCCCAGCATTTT,CASSEGAYSNQPQHF
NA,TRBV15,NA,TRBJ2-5,TGTGCCACCAGCAGAGATGTGAAAGAGACCCAGTACTTC,CATSRDVKETQYF
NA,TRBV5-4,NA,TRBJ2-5,TGTGCCAGCAGCTTGGCCGAGACCCAGTACTTC,CASSLAETQYF
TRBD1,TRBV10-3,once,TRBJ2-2,TGTGCCACCGGCGGGGACAGGGACACCGGGGAGCTGTTTTTT,CATGGDRDTGELFF
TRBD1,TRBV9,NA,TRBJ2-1,TGTGCCAGCAGCGTAGCCATGTCGGGGACAGTGGTCTACAATGAGCAGTTCTTC,CASSVAMSGTVVYNEQFF
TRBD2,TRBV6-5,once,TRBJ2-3,TGTGCCAGCAGCCAGCCCCCTAGCGGGGGTGATACGCAGTATTTT,CASSQPPSGGDTQYF
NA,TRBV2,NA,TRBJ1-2,TGTGCCAGCAGTGGGCAGCCGACGTCTGGCTACACCTTC,CASSGQPTSGYTF
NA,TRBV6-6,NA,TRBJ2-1,TGTGCCAGCACATGGACGCCCTTGGGGTATGAGCAGTTCTTC,CASTWTPLGYEQFF
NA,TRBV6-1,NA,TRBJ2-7,TGTGCCAGCAGTGAATCGTCTGGCAGGGCGGGGGAGCAGTACTTC,CASSESSGRAGEQYF
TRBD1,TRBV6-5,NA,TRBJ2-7,TGTGCCAGCAGTCTTACCGGGACAGGGGCGTTAGAGCAGTACTTC,CASSLTGTGALEQYF
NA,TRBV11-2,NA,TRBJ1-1,TGTGCCAGCAGCCCGATATATTACACTGAAGCTTTCTTT,CASSPIYYTEAFF
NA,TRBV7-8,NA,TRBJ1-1,TGTGCCAGCAGCTTATCCCGACAGTTGAACACTGAAGCTTTCTTT,CASSLSRQLNTEAFF
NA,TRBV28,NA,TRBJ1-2,TGTGCCAGCAGTACCGCACGCGTCCCCGAGGGGGACTATGGCTACACCTTC,CASSTARVPEGDYGYTF
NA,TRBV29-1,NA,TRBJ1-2,TGCAGCGGAGACGGACTCTATGGCTACACCTTC,CSGDGLYGYTF
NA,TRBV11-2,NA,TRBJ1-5,TGTGCCAGCAGCCTCCGGTCAGGATTTAGCAATCAGCCCCAGCATTTT,CASSLRSGFSNQPQHF
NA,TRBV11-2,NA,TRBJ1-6,TGTGCCAGCAGCCTCGTCAGCCTCTTGCAGGGGAATTCACCCCTCCACTTT,CASSLVSLLQGNSPLHF
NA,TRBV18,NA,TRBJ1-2,TGTGCCAGCTCTGAAGACAGTCATGGCTACACCTTC,CASSEDSHGYTF
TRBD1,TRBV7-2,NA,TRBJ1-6,TGTGCCAGCAGCCTTGGACAGGGTGGTAATTCACCCCTCCACTTT,CASSLGQGGNSPLHF
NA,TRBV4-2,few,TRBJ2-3,TGTGCCAGCAGCCAAGATTGGCCTAGCGCCCCCACAGATACGCAGTATTTT,CASSQDWPSAPTDTQYF
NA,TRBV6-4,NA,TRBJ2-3,TGTGCCAGCAGTGAATATAACCTCGGGAGCACAGATACGCAGTATTTT,CASSEYNLGSTDTQYF
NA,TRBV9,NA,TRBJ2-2,TGTGCCAGCAGCTTCAGAGCGAACACCGGGGAGCTGTTTTTT,CASSFRANTGELFF
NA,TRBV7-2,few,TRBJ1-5,TGTGCCAGCAGCTTAGCCGACAAGGGGGATCATCAGCCCCAGCATTTT,CASSLADKGDHQPQHF
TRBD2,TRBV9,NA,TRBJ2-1,TGTGCCAGCAGCTCCCGGGGTAGCGGGGGGGTAAATGAGCAGTTCTTC,CASSSRGSGGVNEQFF
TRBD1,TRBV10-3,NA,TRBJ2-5,TGTGCCATCAGTGAAGGGACAGGAAATTTCCAAGAGACCCAGTACTTC,CAISEGTGNFQETQYF
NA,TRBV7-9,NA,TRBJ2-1,TGTGCCAGCAGCTTAGCGCTGGGGGGGCAGGATGAGCAGTTCTTC,CASSLALGGQDEQFF
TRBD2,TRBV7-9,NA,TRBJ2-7,TGTGCCAGCAGCGCTAACCGACTAGCGGGGAACTACGAGCAGTACTTC,CASSANRLAGNYEQYF
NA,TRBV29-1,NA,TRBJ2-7,TGCAGCGTTAGGGCTAGCAGATACGAGCAGTACTTC,CSVRASRYEQYF
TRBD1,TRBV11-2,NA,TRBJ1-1,TGTGCCAGCAGCTTAGAAGGGGGCGTACGTAACACTGAAGCTTTCTTT,CASSLEGGVRNTEAFF
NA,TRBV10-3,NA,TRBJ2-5,TGTGCCATCAGGGGACTTAATAGTCAAGAGACCCAGTACTTC,CAIRGLNSQETQYF
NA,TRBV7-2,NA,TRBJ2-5,TGTGCCAGCAGCTTAGGTCCTGTCGGGGCCCAGTACTTC,CASSLGPVGAQYF
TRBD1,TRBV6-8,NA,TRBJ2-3,TGTGCCAGCAGCGATCCAATCCGGGACAGCCCCACAGATACGCAGTATTTT,CASSDPIRDSPTDTQYF